Presented here are 14 T cell receptor beta chains from one specimen sequenced in a study of shared clonotypes between healthy human individuals. The protocol was immunoSEQ multiplex PCR, while the TCRdb copy is restricted to in-frame clones and leaves out a portion. Here the sample spans about half a million clones, 70% to 80% being singletons. The sequenced sample was PBMCs. The receptors here all came from a woman aged 40 to 50 in good health. Some clones in this sample may be carry-over from other donors' samples.

This clone was seen only a few times. This rearrangement joins TRBV27 to TRBJ1-1, with a possible D match to TRBD1 (6 bases). This CDR3 region has 12 residues. Germline-derived CDR1 and CDR2 are MNHEY and SMNVEV (reference sequence). V shed 7 bases and J shed 1 base, with 7 bases lying between them. CDR3 coding DNA: TGTGCCAGCAAGACAGGGAACACTGAAGCTTTCTTT. Translated: CASKTGNTEAFF.

The chain combines TRBV6-6 with TRBJ2-1; weak D call: TRBD1 (5 bases). The germline V and J ends were trimmed by 2 bases and 15 bases, with 14 bases remaining between them. Germline V CDR1 and CDR2: MNHNY, SVGAGI (reference sequence). This CDR3 contains 12 residues. Here the CDR3 reads CASSYEGAKRFF. CDR3 coding DNA: TGTGCCAGCAGTTACGAAGGGGCTAAGCGGTTCTTC.

The CDR3 DNA sequence: TGTGCCAGCAGCTTGGGGGGGGTGGATAATGAGCAGTTCTTC. Translating gives CASSLGGVDNEQFF. The rearrangement links TRBV5-4 to TRBJ2-1; TRBD2 is a possible D gene (6 bases). V lost 0 bases, J lost 7 bases, and 11 bases lay in between. Germline V gives CDR1 SGHNT, CDR2 YYREEE (reference sequence). The CDR3 sequence is 14 residues long.

The J gene is TRBJ2-7, the V gene TRBV11-2; 7 bases are shared with TRBD1. The J segment lost 2 bases and the V segment lost 5 bases, leaving 9 bases of the junction unmatched. Germline-derived CDR1 and CDR2 are SGHAT and FQNNGV. The CDR3 runs 15 residues. The CDR3 is CASSNIRGPAYEQYF. The CDR3 DNA reads as TGTGCCAGCAGCAACATTAGGGGGCCCGCCTACGAGCAGTACTTC.

The chain couples TRBV10-2 to TRBJ2-1; D may be TRBD2 (5 bases). Trimming stripped 7 bases from V and 4 bases from J, with 14 bases between. CDR3 length: 14 amino acids. Germline CDR1 is WSHSY and CDR2 is SAAADI. CDR3: CASKDASGYNEQFF. The CDR3 nucleotides read TGCGCCAGCAAGGATGCCAGCGGATACAATGAGCAGTTCTTC.

The chain uses TRBV28 and TRBJ1-1; no firm D call. In germline, CDR1 is MDHEN, CDR2 SYDVKM. Trimming pared 6 bases from V and 2 bases from J, leaving 7 bases between. The CDR3 consists of 12 residues. DNA for the CDR3: TGTGCCAGCAGCCAAAGCAACACTGAAGCTTTCTTT. It is translated as CASSQSNTEAFF.

This clone was seen a single time. This chain links TRBV28 with TRBJ2-3; D perhaps matches TRBD1 (7 bases). There are 15 residues in the CDR3. Germline CDR1 reads MDHEN; CDR2 reads SYDVKM. V lost 6 bases, J lost 8 bases, and 21 bases lay in between. The CDR3, as DNA: TGTGCCAGCAGCTCCTCGGAGGGGGCTCGCGTTACGCAGTATTTT. Its translation: CASSSSEGARVTQYF.

This sequence joins TRBV4-1 and TRBJ2-2, with 12 bases that match TRBD1. The germline V gene has CDR1 MGHRA and CDR2 YSYEKL. CDR3 length equals 18 residues. The ends lost 3 bases at V and 5 bases at J; junction bases unmatched: 10. DNA for the CDR3: TGCGCCAGCAGCCAGCCTCTCCGGGACAGGGGGCCTACCGGGGAGCTGTTTTTT. Translation gives CASSQPLRDRGPTGELFF.

This clone appeared many times. This chain uses TRBV2 with TRBJ2-1; 7 bases agree with TRBD1. Looked up from germline, CDR1 is SNHLY and CDR2 is FYNNEI. This CDR3 spans 15 amino acids. Germline trimming cut 8 bases from V and 0 bases from J; bases unmatched to any gene: 7. In DNA form, the CDR3 reads TGTGCCAGCGTCAAGGGGGCGAGCTCCTACAATGAGCAGTTCTTC. Encoded protein: CASVKGASSYNEQFF.

The chain carries TRBV9 and TRBJ2-1; no reliable D call. The germline V gene has CDR1 SGDLS and CDR2 YYNGEE. V dropped 7 bases and J dropped 9 bases, with 20 bases sitting between them. CDR3 length: 14 residues. The CDR3 DNA reads TGTGCCAGCCAGAGGCCGTCCTTGCTTGGTGAGCAGTTCTTC. Its protein product is CASQRPSLLGEQFF. The complete variable domain, with remaining parts taken from reference TRBV9 and TRBJ2-1, reads DSGVTQTPKHLITATGQRVTLRCSPRSGDLSVYWYQQSLDQGLQFLIQYYNGEERAKGNILERFSAQQFPDLHSELNLSSLELGDSALYFCASQRPSLLGEQFFGPGTRLTVL.

For the CDR3, the DNA is TGTGCCAGCAGCTTATTAGCGGGAGTAGGGACAGGGGAGCTGTTTTTT. Translating it yields CASSLLAGVGTGELFF. The rearrangement links TRBV5-4 to TRBJ2-2; TRBD2 matches 9 bases. Germline V lookup: CDR1 SGHNT, CDR2 YYREEE (reference sequence). This CDR3 contains 16 residues. The V and J ends lost 2 bases and 8 bases, in that order; junction bases with no gene match: 10.

The V gene is TRBV18, the J gene TRBJ1-2; TRBD1 aligns across 7 bases. CDR3 length equals 16 residues. The ends lost 4 bases at V and 5 bases at J; junction bases unmatched: 13. CDR1 is KGHSH and CDR2 is LQKENI in the germline V gene. In nucleotides, the CDR3 is TGTGCCAGCTCACTACTGACAGGGAGGCTTGGTTATGGCTACACCTTC. It is translated as CASSLLTGRLGYGYTF.

The genes are TRBV19 and TRBJ1-1, with D tentatively TRBD1 (6 bases). Per germline, CDR1 LNHDA and CDR2 SQIVND (reference sequence). The ends were cut back, 5 bases at V and 5 bases at J, with 15 bases in the middle. This CDR3 is built from 14 residues. CDR3 coding DNA: TGTGCCAGTAGTCCCCAGGCCCAGGGGACTGAAGCTTTCTTT. Translating it yields CASSPQAQGTEAFF.

The chain uses TRBV6-1 and TRBJ2-5, with D possibly being TRBD1 (6 bases). The assigned J gene may be wrong: the sequence end matches TRBJ2-7 better. This CDR3 region has 14 residues. Germline V CDR1 and CDR2: MNHNS, SASEGT. The CDR3 bases are TGTGCCAGCCTCCGGGACATCCTTACTGACGAGCAGTACTTC. Encoded protein: CASLRDILTDEQYF.